This T cell receptor (beta chain) was recorded in a study of human T cells and chemical hapten exposure. Study-wide context: Diphenylcyclopropenone was applied weekly to patients' scalps across the roughly 23-week study. Whole-study findings and limits: Patch test scores rose with PT1 expanded TCR counts, a positive correlation.

Time point in this sample: patch test 1, 2 weeks after DPC sensitization. Treatment noted: therapeutic diphenylcyclopropenone sensitization with weekly scalp DPC. In TCRdb, the RACE reads were re-called with MiXCR into one record per CDR3 protein. This sample has about 380,000 distinct CDR3 sequences, with roughly 4.8% found just once. CDR1 is LGHDT, CDR2 YNNKEL, per germline (reference sequence). The CDR3 has 11 residues. There are many counts of this clonotype. Its antigen is not identified. A junction end diverges from the germline sequence, so it may reflect a read error. The receptor was isolated from a woman between 45 and 60 years old with alopecia areata. Some clones in this sample may be carry-over from other donors' samples. Sequencing used whole blood, obtained in connection with sensitization to the hapten diphenylcyclopropenone (DPC). The chain joins TRBV3-1 to TRBJ2-2; D remains unclear. CDR3 in DNA: TGTGCCAGCAGGCAAGTCGGGGAGCTGTTTTTT. It encodes CASRQVGELFF.